One sample yielded the 26 T cell receptor beta chains listed below, sequenced in a study of shared clonotypes between healthy human individuals. It was CD45RO-negative cells, positively selected for CCR7, that made up naive CD8 cells, with terminally differentiated effector memory CD45RA+ cells excluded. Here immunoSEQ multiplex PCR was the method, and the copy in TCRdb shows in-frame clones only, minus some. The sample lists roughly 1,800,000 clones, approximately 94% occurring once. Sequenced: naive CD8+ T cells sorted from blood. The receptors originated from a young man in good health.

This chain joins TRBV29-1 and TRBJ2-3, with D unclear. Germline CDR1 SQVTM, CDR2 ANQGSEA. The CDR3 sequence is 13 residues long. V lost 0 bases and J lost 2, with 6 bases in between. This chain's CDR3 is CSVEEPLTDTQYF. DNA of the CDR3: TGCAGCGTTGAAGAGCCCCTCACAGATACGCAGTATTTT.

V and J are TRBV9 and TRBJ2-3; the D is unclear. CDR1 and CDR2 (germline): SGDLS, YYNGEE. This CDR3 has 16 residues. Trimming removed 0 bases at V and 7 bases at J, with 18 bases between. The CDR3: CASSVGGSSLSHTQYF. For the CDR3, the DNA is TGTGCCAGCAGCGTAGGCGGAAGTAGCCTGTCACATACGCAGTATTTT.

The V and J genes are TRBV10-3 and TRBJ2-5, with 10 nucleotides matching TRBD2. The CDR3 has 16 residues. V lost 0 bases to trimming and J lost 4 bases; unmatched junction nucleotides: 5. Germline values: CDR1 ENHRY, CDR2 SYGVKD. As DNA, the CDR3 is TGTGCCATCAGTGAGTCGGCTCTAGCGGGAGCAGAGACCCAGTACTTC. Translating gives CAISESALAGAETQYF.

This chain connects TRBV2 to TRBJ2-1, with 8 bases matching TRBD2. Trimming took 5 bases from V and 2 from J; bases not matched to a gene: 20. From germline, CDR1 is SNHLY and CDR2 FYNNEI. The CDR3 has 20 residues. CDR3 coding DNA: TGTGCCAGCAGTCACCCGTTGGTGGGCCGACTAGCGAGTACCTACAATGAGCAGTTCTTC. Protein product: CASSHPLVGRLASTYNEQFF.

The chain joins TRBV28 to TRBJ2-3; no definite D call. Per germline, CDR1 MDHEN and CDR2 SYDVKM. The CDR3 runs 14 residues. Trimming took 3 bases from V and 6 from J, leaving 13 bases between them. The CDR3 sequence is CASSFLSDWDTQYF. The CDR3 DNA is TGTGCCAGCAGTTTCCTATCTGACTGGGATACGCAGTATTTT.

V gene TRBV10-3 combines with J gene TRBJ2-7, with D perhaps TRBD1 (5 bases). V shed 3 bases and J shed 2 bases, with 8 bases lying between them. The length of the CDR3 is 13 residues. Germline V lookup: CDR1 ENHRY, CDR2 SYGVKD. The CDR3 region is CAISEGAPYEQYF. CDR3 bases: TGTGCCATCAGTGAAGGGGCCCCCTACGAGCAGTACTTC.

V gene TRBV19 combines with J gene TRBJ2-7; D ambiguous. Trimming stripped 2 bases from V and 1 base from J, with 9 bases between. The CDR3 is 14 residues long. Germline CDR1 LNHDA, CDR2 SQIVND (reference sequence). CDR3 coding DNA: TGTGCCAGTAGTATAAGTGCGGATTCCTACGAGCAGTACTTC. Translated: CASSISADSYEQYF.

The chain recombines TRBV6-5 with TRBJ2-1, with 10 bases aligning to TRBD1. Germline assignment: CDR1 MNHEY and CDR2 SVGAGI. The CDR3 spans 14 residues. V lost 6 bases, J lost 8 bases, and 7 bases stayed unmatched. This CDR3 is CASRPGTGVDEQFF. The CDR3 nucleotides are TGTGCCAGCAGGCCCGGGACAGGGGTCGATGAGCAGTTCTTC.

This clone appeared a single time. CDR3 sequence (DNA): TGTGCCAGCAGTTTACTTCGGACGGAAGAGACCCAGTACTTC. This sequence encodes CASSLLRTEETQYF. This rearrangement joins TRBV28 to TRBJ2-5, with D uncertain. The CDR3 runs to 14 residues. Trimming cost V 2 bases and J 3 bases, with 10 bases left between them. In germline, CDR1 is MDHEN, CDR2 SYDVKM. Full variable domain (outside the CDR3, taken from reference TRBV28 and TRBJ2-5): DVKVTQSSRYLVKRTGEKVFLECVQDMDHENMFWYRQDPGLGLRLIYFSYDVKMKEKGDIPEGYSVSREKKERFSLILESASTNQTSMYLCASSLLRTEETQYFGPGTRLLVL.

This clone showed up just once. This sequence joins TRBV9 and TRBJ2-1; TRBD2 matches 12 bases. This CDR3 comprises 18 residues. Per germline, CDR1 SGDLS and CDR2 YYNGEE. The V gene end was trimmed by 3 bases and the J gene end by 5 bases; junction bases not matched to a gene: 12. The CDR3 DNA follows: TGTGCCAGCAGCGCTGGGACTAGCGGGCCCTTGAGCCACAATGAGCAGTTCTTC. Its translation: CASSAGTSGPLSHNEQFF.

With regard to this clone: Distinct nucleotide sequences in the sample also encode this CDR3. The chain joins TRBV9 to TRBJ2-7; maybe TRBD2 (5 bases). The CDR3 totals 14 residues. Germline assignment: CDR1 SGDLS and CDR2 YYNGEE. V dropped 0 bases and J dropped 2 bases, with 9 bases sitting between them. The CDR3: CASSVAGGPYEQYF. The CDR3 nucleotides read TGTGCCAGCAGCGTAGCGGGCGGGCCCTACGAGCAGTACTTC.

J is TRBJ2-7 and V is TRBV5-1; possible D gene TRBD1, 6 bases. Trimming removed 0 bases at V and 2 bases at J, with 15 bases between. This CDR3 spans 16 amino acids. From germline, CDR1 is SGHRS and CDR2 YFSETQ. In DNA form, the CDR3 reads TGCGCCAGCAGCTTGGGGGGGCAGGGGCAGCCCTACGAGCAGTACTTC. Its protein is CASSLGGQGQPYEQYF.

The V call is TRBV2, the J call TRBJ2-3; tentative D call: TRBD2 (5 bases). Germline CDR1 is SNHLY and CDR2 is FYNNEI. V was shortened by 11 bases and J by 1 base, with 13 bases between the two germline ends. The CDR3 has 13 amino acids. CDR3 nucleotides: TGTGCCGGCCGGGGTCGGGGCACAGATACGCAGTATTTT. Translating gives CAGRGRGTDTQYF. The full variable domain, in which reference TRBV2 and TRBJ2-3 provide the parts outside the CDR3, is EPEVTQTPSHQVTQMGQEVILRCVPISNHLYFYWYRQILGQKVEFLVSFYNNEISEKSEIFDDQFSVERPDGSNFTLKIRSTKLEDSAMYFCAGRGRGTDTQYFGPGTRLTVL.

V is TRBV5-1 and J is TRBJ1-2, with TRBD1 matching 10 bases. The CDR3 spans 15 residues. Germline CDR1 SGHRS, CDR2 YFSETQ. The ends lost 4 bases at V and 4 bases at J; junction bases unmatched: 7. CDR3 sequence: CASSTGTGEFYGYTF. CDR3 nucleotide sequence: TGCGCCAGCAGCACCGGGACAGGGGAGTTCTATGGCTACACCTTC.

This rearrangement joins TRBV11-2 to TRBJ2-2; D unclear. Looked up from germline, CDR1 is SGHAT and CDR2 is FQNNGV. The CDR3 is made up of 14 amino acids. Trimming cost V 3 bases and J 3 bases, with 8 bases left between them. The CDR3 reads CASSFRPYTGELFF. In nucleotides, the CDR3 is TGTGCCAGCAGCTTTCGACCGTACACCGGGGAGCTGTTTTTT.

The count of this clone is one. The rearrangement joins TRBV6-6 to TRBJ1-2; the D gene is possibly TRBD1 (5 bases). The germline CDR1 and CDR2 sequences are MNHNY and SVGAGI (reference sequence). This CDR3 spans 14 amino acids. V lost 0 bases and J 4 bases, leaving 9 bases between the germline ends. CDR3 in amino acids: CASSYSDSSYGYTF. The CDR3 nucleotides read TGTGCCAGCAGTTACTCCGACAGCAGCTATGGCTACACCTTC.

The chain has TRBV27 and TRBJ2-3; D may be TRBD2 (5 bases). With 5 bases removed from V and 0 bases from J, the gap between germline ends came to 15 bases. The germline V gene encodes CDR1 MNHEY and CDR2 SMNVEV (reference sequence). The length of the CDR3 is 16 residues. CDR3 amino acids: CASSPGIEPSTDTQYF. CDR3 nucleotide sequence: TGTGCCAGCAGTCCCGGGATTGAGCCTAGCACAGATACGCAGTATTTT.

V gene TRBV10-3 combines with J gene TRBJ2-7; maybe TRBD2 (5 bases). CDR1 and CDR2 from the germline V gene are ENHRY and SYGVKD. The CDR3 sequence is 14 residues long. Trimming cost V 3 bases and J 2 bases, with 11 bases left between them. The CDR3 DNA reads as TGTGCCATCAGTGATTATCGGGGAACCTACGAGCAGTACTTC. The encoded protein is CAISDYRGTYEQYF.

J is TRBJ2-7 and V is TRBV6-5; D gene unclear. Germline loops: CDR1 MNHEY, CDR2 SVGAGI. The CDR3 consists of 13 residues. V was pared by 5 bases and J by 5 bases, with 13 bases between. The CDR3 spells CASSPLPGDEQYF. CDR3 sequence (DNA): TGTGCCAGCAGTCCACTTCCTGGAGACGAGCAGTACTTC.

Remarks on this clone: The same CDR3 also results from other DNA sequences found in this sample. The genes are TRBV6-5 and TRBJ1-1, with D perhaps TRBD1 (5 bases). Germline V lookup: CDR1 MNHEY, CDR2 SVGAGI. V lost 6 bases to trimming and J lost 2 bases, with 10 bases between them. The CDR3 contains 13 residues. In DNA, the CDR3 is TGTGCCAGCAGCTGGGACGGAAACACTGAAGCTTTCTTT. Amino acids: CASSWDGNTEAFF.

The genes are TRBV9 and TRBJ2-1, with 7 bases matching TRBD1. The CDR3 sequence is 13 residues long. V dropped 1 base and J dropped 8; count of bases not matched to a gene: 3. CDR1 SGDLS and CDR2 YYNGEE come from the germline V gene. CDR3 nucleotides: TGTGCCAGCAGCGTAACAGGGGCTTATGAGCAGTTCTTC. It yields the protein CASSVTGAYEQFF.

The gene calls are TRBV4-1 and TRBJ1-1; D is ambiguous. Trimming cost V 3 bases and J 7 bases, with 15 bases left between them. Germline values: CDR1 MGHRA, CDR2 YSYEKL. This CDR3 has 14 amino acids. CDR3 in DNA: TGCGCCAGCAGCCAGGGCCCCCGAACCTTTGAAGCTTTCTTT. Translating gives CASSQGPRTFEAFF.

In the case of this clone: Other DNA sequences in this specimen translate into the identical CDR3. The chain combines TRBV5-6 with TRBJ1-5; D not resolved. The CDR3 spans 15 residues. Germline lookup yields CDR1 SGHDT and CDR2 YYEEEE. V dropped 0 bases and J dropped 1 base, with 8 bases sitting between them. CDR3: CASSLGMGSNQPQHF. CDR3 bases: TGTGCCAGCAGCTTGGGGATGGGGAGCAATCAGCCCCAGCATTTT.

The chain recombines TRBV10-1 with TRBJ2-3; 9 bases fit TRBD2. Per the germline V gene, CDR1 is WNHNN and CDR2 is SYGVQD (reference sequence). This CDR3 comprises 16 residues. V gave up 0 bases and J gave up 5 bases; unmatched junction bases: 6. CDR3 sequence: CASSESRGLARDTQYF. The CDR3 DNA follows: TGCGCCAGCAGTGAGTCCCGGGGACTAGCTCGAGATACGCAGTATTTT.

This sequence joins TRBV9 and TRBJ2-7; D might be TRBD1 or TRBD2, each matching 5 bases. CDR1 and CDR2 (germline): SGDLS, YYNGEE. Trimming took off 0 bases at V and 3 bases at J, with 13 bases between the two ends. The CDR3 runs 15 residues. The chain's CDR3 is CASSVAGQNFYEQYF. The CDR3 region has the DNA TGTGCCAGCAGCGTAGCGGGGCAGAATTTCTACGAGCAGTACTTC.

This sequence joins TRBV27 and TRBJ1-2; D ambiguous. This CDR3 comprises 13 residues. Germline CDR1 MNHEY, CDR2 SMNVEV (reference sequence). V was trimmed by 5 bases and J by 4 bases, leaving 11 bases between them. The CDR3 nucleotides are TGTGCCAGCAGTGCGGACGGAACCTATGGCTACACCTTC. It codes for CASSADGTYGYTF.